The rows below give T cell receptor beta chains drawn from one sample of a study of control samples from healthy donors and cancer patients. Generated by immunoSEQ multiplex PCR, the TCRdb table keeps only in-frame clones and is missing some. The repertoire has 100,000 to 150,000 clones, about nine tenths of them found once; the top ten carry roughly 1.9%. The material sequenced was blood. The receptor set was obtained from a woman aged 45-60 years in good health. Both conserved end residues are part of each CDR3. The D gene is left open where the match is weak. Clone sizes are given selectively: once, few, many, or a class where the clone is expanded.

j_call	d_call	clone_size	v_call	cdr3_aa	cdr3_nt
TRBJ2-5	.	.	TRBV5-1	CASSSFRQETQYF	TGCGCCAGCAGCTCCTTCCGACAAGAGACCCAGTACTTC
TRBJ2-2	.	.	TRBV3-1/TRBV3-2	CASSHGRTGELFF	TGTGCCAGCAGCCATGGGAGGACCGGGGAGCTGTTTTTT
TRBJ2-2	TRBD1	.	TRBV28	CATHGQAGELFF	TGTGCCACCCATGGACAGGCCGGGGAGCTGTTTTTT
TRBJ1-2	.	.	TRBV10-3	CAISDPAGYTF	TGTGCCATCAGTGATCCCGCGGGCTACACCTTC
TRBJ1-2	.	.	TRBV19	CASRQGSDGYTF	TGTGCCAGTAGGCAGGGGTCAGATGGCTACACCTTC
TRBJ2-7	TRBD2	.	TRBV9	CASSVAWGGEQYF	TGTGCCAGCAGCGTAGCCTGGGGGGGCGAGCAGTACTTC
TRBJ2-1	.	.	TRBV6-4	CASGHEAGANNEQFF	TGTGCCAGCGGCCACGAAGCAGGGGCGAACAATGAGCAGTTCTTC
TRBJ2-3	.	once	TRBV9	CASSPTGIGGTDTQYF	TGTGCCAGCAGCCCAACCGGGATAGGTGGCACAGATACGCAGTATTTT
TRBJ1-1	.	.	TRBV30	CAWAGVTEAFF	TGTGCCTGGGCAGGGGTAACTGAAGCTTTCTTT
TRBJ1-2	.	.	TRBV21-1	CASSKKGGCGYTF	TGTGCCAGCAGCAAAAAGGGGGGTTGCGGCTACACCTTC
TRBJ2-6	.	.	TRBV3-1/TRBV3-2	CASSQATGAGANVLTF	TGTGCCAGCAGCCAAGCCACGGGGGCTGGGGCCAACGTCCTGACTTTC
TRBJ1-5	.	.	TRBV6-5	CASSNRGNQPQHF	TGTGCCAGCAGTAACAGGGGCAATCAGCCCCAGCATTTT
TRBJ2-7	TRBD1	.	TRBV6-6	CASSPGQGQNEQYF	TGTGCCAGCAGCCCGGGACAGGGGCAGAACGAGCAGTACTTC
TRBJ1-2	.	.	TRBV10-3	CAISEGSTASGYTF	TGTGCCATCAGTGAGGGGTCAACCGCCTCTGGCTACACCTTC
TRBJ1-1	TRBD1	.	TRBV28	CASSPPTTGKWWDTEAFF	TGTGCCAGCAGTCCTCCAACGACAGGGAAGTGGTGGGACACTGAAGCTTTCTTT
TRBJ2-7	.	.	TRBV28	CASSPVGGSYEQYF	TGTGCCAGCAGCCCGGTGGGGGGTTCCTACGAGCAGTACTTC
TRBJ2-7	.	.	TRBV28	CATGQLYEQYF	TGTGCCACCGGACAGTTGTACGAGCAGTACTTC
TRBJ1-4	.	.	TRBV18	CASSTNYDGEKLFF	TGTGCCAGCTCAACAAATTACGACGGTGAAAAACTGTTTTTT
TRBJ1-1	.	.	TRBV2	CASSAVGDTEAFF	TGTGCCAGCAGTGCGGTTGGGGACACTGAAGCTTTCTTT
TRBJ2-7	.	.	TRBV11-2	CASSLVGRDLAPQQYF	TGTGCCAGCAGCTTAGTGGGGCGGGACCTGGCCCCCCAGCAGTACTTC
TRBJ2-3	.	.	TRBV5-1	CASSLGLGEVADTQYF	TGCGCCAGCAGCTTAGGACTGGGGGAGGTAGCAGATACGCAGTATTTT
TRBJ2-2	.	.	TRBV10-2	CATIKDSDSGLNTGELFF	TGCGCCACCATTAAGGACAGCGACTCCGGCCTAAACACCGGGGAGCTGTTTTTT
TRBJ1-1	TRBD1	.	TRBV10-2	CATEAGTGNTEAFF	TGCGCCACCGAAGCCGGGACAGGGAACACTGAAGCTTTCTTT
TRBJ2-3	.	.	TRBV11-2	CASSFAGSRSSTDTQYF	TGTGCCAGCAGCTTCGCAGGTTCACGGTCGAGCACAGATACGCAGTATTTT
TRBJ1-1	.	.	TRBV29-1	CSIPGLEAFF	TGCAGCATCCCGGGCTTAGAAGCTTTCTTT
TRBJ2-7	TRBD1	.	TRBV5-1	CASSLGQGALGEQYF	TGCGCCAGCAGCTTGGGACAGGGGGCCTTAGGCGAGCAGTACTTC
TRBJ1-6	TRBD1	few	TRBV11-2	CASSDRTNSPLHF	TGTGCCAGCTCGGACAGGACAAATTCACCCCTCCACTTT
TRBJ1-3	TRBD1	.	TRBV5-1	CASSPSPTGVDGNTIYF	TGCGCCAGCAGCCCTAGCCCGACAGGGGTCGATGGAAACACCATATATTTT
TRBJ1-2	.	.	TRBV12-5	CASGLGSDYGYTF	TGTGCTAGTGGCTTGGGCAGCGACTATGGCTACACCTTC
TRBJ2-7	TRBD2	.	TRBV15	CATSRRSGDYEQYF	TGTGCCACCAGCAGACGTAGCGGGGACTACGAGCAGTACTTC
TRBJ2-7	.	once	TRBV2	CASSDTVGVQRSRRASEQYF	TGTGCCAGCAGTGATACCGTAGGGGTGCAGCGTTCTCGTAGGGCCTCCGAGCAGTACTTC
TRBJ2-1	.	.	TRBV18	CASSPIRETYNEQFF	TGTGCCAGCTCACCGATACGGGAAACCTACAATGAGCAGTTCTTC
TRBJ1-2	.	.	TRBV5-1	CASSQEQGINYGYTF	TGCGCCAGCAGCCAAGAGCAGGGGATTAACTATGGCTACACCTTC
TRBJ1-4	.	.	TRBV28	CASLMGGKLFF	TGTGCCTCTCTCATGGGGGGAAAACTGTTTTTT
TRBJ2-3	TRBD2	.	TRBV3-1/TRBV3-2	CASSQGITGTKADTQYF	TGTGCCAGCAGCCAAGGTATTACCGGGACTAAGGCAGATACGCAGTATTTT
TRBJ1-1	.	.	TRBV29-1	CSGREANTEAFF	TGCAGCGGTAGGGAGGCTAACACTGAAGCTTTCTTT
TRBJ2-7	.	.	TRBV5-5	CASSLGLKRAYEQYF	TGTGCCAGCAGCTTGGGGCTAAAAAGGGCCTACGAGCAGTACTTC
TRBJ1-2	.	.	TRBV7-8	CASSYNRGNYGYTF	TGTGCCAGCAGCTATAACCGCGGTAACTATGGCTACACCTTC
TRBJ1-1	TRBD1	.	TRBV29-1	CSVRRQGDTEAFF	TGCAGCGTTCGTAGACAGGGGGACACTGAAGCTTTCTTT
TRBJ2-4	.	.	TRBV6-2/TRBV6-3	CASSYDRQDIQYF	TGTGCCAGCAGTTACGATAGACAGGACATTCAGTACTTC
TRBJ2-1	TRBD2	.	TRBV18	CASSPTSGSDEQFF	TGTGCCAGCTCGCCGACTAGCGGGAGCGATGAGCAGTTCTTC
TRBJ2-2	.	.	TRBV28	CASFRAGELFF	TGTGCCAGCTTCCGGGCCGGGGAGCTGTTTTTT
TRBJ1-2	.	.	TRBV7-2	CASSLSMGRKGYGYTF	TGTGCCAGCAGCTTATCGATGGGACGAAAAGGATATGGCTACACCTTC
TRBJ1-5	TRBD1	.	TRBV28	CASTPDRVQPQHF	TGTGCCAGCACCCCGGACAGGGTTCAGCCCCAGCATTTT
TRBJ1-4	.	.	TRBV28	CASSTGSANEKLFF	TGTGCCAGCAGTACAGGGTCCGCTAATGAAAAACTGTTTTTT
TRBJ1-5	.	.	TRBV19	CASSLQGRDQPQHF	TGTGCCAGTAGTCTACAGGGTCGGGATCAGCCCCAGCATTTT